This entry features one T cell receptor beta chain sequence. In the authors' methods: From reference gene primer amplification, estimates of nucleated cell counts were derived. The assay was immunoSEQ multiplex PCR, and TCRdb's table has in-frame clones only and misses some. V, J and clone size are those of that table, while D and trimming were read from the DNA. The sample carries around 200,000 clones, approximately 91% recorded once. The sample originates from a study of blood T cell repertoires in COVID-19. Study information: There were acute and convalescent COVID-19 samples, and they came from the United States, Italy and Spain. Nucleic acid was either cDNA or gDNA, and it came from T cells, B-cell-depleted T cells, or PBMCs.

Sequenced: peripheral blood. The sequence derives from a young man with active or convalescent COVID-19.

CDR3 in amino acids: CASRAGTSGTDTQYF. CDR3 DNA sequence: TGTGCCAGCAGGGCCGGGACTAGCGGCACAGATACGCAGTATTTT. The J gene is TRBJ2-3, the V gene TRBV4-2; 10 nucleotides align to TRBD2. The CDR3 consists of 15 residues. Germline CDR1 is LGHNA and CDR2 is YNFKEQ. The J segment lost 1 base and the V segment lost 6 bases, leaving 4 bases of the junction unmatched.